These 27 T cell receptor beta chains were sequenced from one sample in a study of control samples from healthy donors and cancer patients (dated by TCRdb to 2018 to 2020). The library was generated by the immunoSEQ multiplex PCR assay. TCRdb stores this immuneACCESS table with in-frame sequences only. Part of the clones is absent; in the studies checked, under half of the shortfall reflects unresolved V genes, and no reason is known for the rest. This sample lists about 110,000 clones; around 82% were detected once. Roughly 13% of the sample rests with the top ten. Sequencing used blood. The receptors here all came from a woman aged 45 to 65 in good health.

The genes are TRBV2 and TRBJ1-2; weak D call: TRBD1 (5 bases). This CDR3 is 13 amino acids long. From germline, CDR1 is SNHLY and CDR2 FYNNEI. V lost 8 bases and J lost 4, with 14 bases in between. The DNA of the CDR3 is TGTGCCAGCCGAGGGGATGCAATCTATGGCTACACCTTC. It codes for CASRGDAIYGYTF.

The chain links TRBV19 to TRBJ1-2; D not resolved. Germline-derived CDR1 and CDR2 are LNHDA and SQIVND (reference sequence). This CDR3 contains 13 residues. V lost 9 bases and J 0 bases, leaving 11 bases between the germline ends. The CDR3 spells CASGTRANYGYTF. The CDR3 DNA sequence: TGTGCCAGCGGAACGAGGGCTAACTATGGCTACACCTTC.

The rearrangement links TRBV2 to TRBJ1-4; D gene ambiguous. CDR3 length: 12 residues. V shed 4 bases and J shed 8 bases, with 8 bases lying between them. The V gene's germline CDR1 is SNHLY and CDR2 FYNNEI. The CDR3 nucleotides are TGTGCCAGCAGTGTTGAGGGCGAAAAACTGTTTTTT. It is translated as CASSVEGEKLFF.

The genes are TRBV6-2 or TRBV6-3 and TRBJ1-1; a possible D gene is TRBD1 (5 bases). The length of the CDR3 is 13 residues. Germline CDR1 MNHEY, CDR2 SVGEGT. V lost 4 bases, J lost 4 bases, and 10 bases lay in between. This CDR3 is CASSLDSLTEAFF. Here the CDR3 DNA reads TGTGCCAGCAGTTTAGACAGCCTCACTGAAGCTTTCTTT.

This rearrangement joins TRBV11-2 to TRBJ2-7; 10 positions match TRBD2. V shed 5 bases and J 7 bases; nucleotides not matched to a gene: 11. CDR3 length equals 15 residues. Germline V gene sequence: CDR1 SGHAT, CDR2 FQNNGV. For the CDR3, the DNA is TGTGCCAGCAGCCCCCGGACTAGCGGATTGGGGGAGCAGTACTTC. Protein sequence: CASSPRTSGLGEQYF. The whole variable domain, filled in from reference TRBV11-2 and TRBJ2-7, reads EAGVAQSPRYKIIEKRQSVAFWCNPISGHATLYWYQQILGQGPKLLIQFQNNGVVDDSQLPKDRFSAERLKGVDSTLKIQPAKLEDSAVYLCASSPRTSGLGEQYFGPGTRLTVT.

V gene TRBV19 combines with J gene TRBJ2-3; D is ambiguous. Germline V gene sequence: CDR1 LNHDA, CDR2 SQIVND (reference sequence). The CDR3 runs to 13 residues. The V end lost 4 bases, the J end lost 1 base, and 6 bases lay between the germline ends. The CDR3 DNA reads as TGTGCCAGTAGTAGTCGCGGCACAGATACGCAGTATTTT. Its translation is CASSSRGTDTQYF.

This clone was found once. The V call is TRBV3-1 (or the pseudogene TRBV3-2), the J call TRBJ1-1, with unresolved D. Trimming removed 1 base from V and 1 base from J, with 4 bases in between. The length of the CDR3 is 13 residues. Germline CDR1 LGHDT, CDR2 YNNKEL (reference sequence). CDR3 DNA: TGTGCCAGCAGCCAAGGACAGAACACTGAAGCTTTCTTT. Translated: CASSQGQNTEAFF.

This chain uses TRBV29-1 with TRBJ2-1, with D perhaps TRBD2 (6 bases). The CDR3 length is 14 residues. Trimming left V 3 bases short and J 0 bases short, with 9 bases between. CDR1 SQVTM and CDR2 ANQGSEA come from the germline V gene. The CDR3 loop is CSVEGLSSYNEQFF. The CDR3 nucleotides read TGCAGCGTTGAGGGACTGAGCTCCTACAATGAGCAGTTCTTC.

CDR3 DNA sequence: TGTGCCAGCAGCCCACGGGGGGATCCCAGTGAAAAACTGTTTTTT. Encoded protein: CASSPRGDPSEKLFF. The rearrangement joins TRBV9 to TRBJ1-4; possibly TRBD1 for D (5 bases). Trimming removed 4 bases at V and 7 bases at J, with 17 bases between. The germline CDR1 and CDR2 sequences are SGDLS and YYNGEE. The CDR3 is 15 residues long.

V is TRBV28 and J is TRBJ1-2; possibly TRBD1 for D (5 bases). The V gene lost 7 bases and the J gene lost 3 bases, with 15 bases spanning the gap. The germline V gene encodes CDR1 MDHEN and CDR2 SYDVKM. The CDR3 spans 14 residues. As DNA, the CDR3 is TGTGCCAGCATTGGTCAGGGTGGGTACTATGGCTACACCTTC. Amino acid sequence: CASIGQGGYYGYTF.

The chain is built from TRBV7-2 and TRBJ2-4; D perhaps matches TRBD1 (6 bases). V lost 4 bases to trimming and J lost 7 bases, with 20 bases between them. This CDR3 contains 16 residues. Per germline, CDR1 SGHTA and CDR2 FQGNSA. CDR3 coding DNA: TGTGCCAGCAGCTCTCAGGGGCCATCGGGGAATAACATTCAGTACTTC. Translated: CASSSQGPSGNNIQYF.

V and J are TRBV2 and TRBJ1-6; D is unresolved. This CDR3 contains 17 residues. From germline, CDR1 is SNHLY and CDR2 FYNNEI. V was clipped by 5 bases and J by 0 bases, with 14 bases between them. CDR3 loop: CASSPRLSSSYNSPLHF. CDR3 DNA sequence: TGTGCCAGCAGTCCCAGACTCTCGAGCTCCTATAATTCACCCCTCCACTTT. Together with reference TRBV2 and TRBJ1-6, the CDR3 gives the full variable domain: EPEVTQTPSHQVTQMGQEVILRCVPISNHLYFYWYRQILGQKVEFLVSFYNNEISEKSEIFDDQFSVERPDGSNFTLKIRSTKLEDSAMYFCASSPRLSSSYNSPLHFGNGTRLTVT.

The chain combines TRBV5-6 with TRBJ1-2; D gene ambiguous. The germline V gene has CDR1 SGHDT and CDR2 YYEEEE. This CDR3 has 14 amino acids. V was shortened by 0 bases and J by 8 bases, with 14 bases between the two germline ends. The CDR3 region has the DNA TGTGCCAGCAGCTTGGTTCGTCTGAGTAAAGGCTACACCTTC. Translated, it gives CASSLVRLSKGYTF.

This sequence joins TRBV5-1 and TRBJ2-2, with D maybe TRBD1 (5 bases). This CDR3 region has 16 residues. Per the germline V gene, CDR1 is SGHRS and CDR2 is YFSETQ. Trimming shortened V by 3 bases and J by 1 base, and 13 bases separated the two germline ends. CDR3 protein: CASSSLGQGNTGELFF. The DNA of the CDR3 is TGCGCCAGCAGCTCCTTGGGGCAGGGGAACACCGGGGAGCTGTTTTTT. The full variable domain, its missing parts supplied by reference TRBV5-1 and TRBJ2-2, is KAGVTQTPRYLIKTRGQQVTLSCSPISGHRSVSWYQQTPGQGLQFLFEYFSETQRNKGNFPGRFSGRQFSNSRSEMNVSTLELGDSALYLCASSSLGQGNTGELFFGEGSRLTVL.

This sequence joins TRBV9 and TRBJ2-1; 10 bases agree with TRBD2. CDR3 length equals 17 residues. Germline V gene sequence: CDR1 SGDLS, CDR2 YYNGEE. The junction had 12 bases not matched to a gene; V was cut back by 0 bases and J by 9 bases. This chain's CDR3 is CASSVGTSGLSRGEQFF. The CDR3 DNA reads as TGTGCCAGCAGCGTAGGGACTAGCGGCCTCTCGCGGGGTGAGCAGTTCTTC.

This rearrangement joins TRBV19 to TRBJ1-2; D ambiguous. Germline CDR1 is LNHDA and CDR2 is SQIVND (reference sequence). Trimming removed 6 bases at V and 2 bases at J, with 16 bases between. The CDR3 runs 15 residues. The DNA of the CDR3 is TGTGCCAGTAGCGAACCGGTGACAAGAAACTATGGCTACACCTTC. The encoded protein is CASSEPVTRNYGYTF.

This clone was recorded only once. The V gene is TRBV7-3, the J gene TRBJ2-5, with D possibly TRBD1 on 5 matching bases. This CDR3 is built from 14 residues. Between the trimmed V and J ends, which lost 4 bases and 9 bases, there was a span of 18 bases. Germline V gene sequence: CDR1 SGHTA, CDR2 FQGTGA. CDR3 region: CASSSNGAQGAQYF. CDR3 DNA: TGTGCCAGCAGCTCCAATGGGGCCCAAGGAGCCCAGTACTTC.

The chain links TRBV7-9 to TRBJ2-5; perhaps D is TRBD1 or TRBD2 (5 bases each). V was trimmed by 0 bases and J by 4 bases, leaving 15 bases between them. The CDR3 runs to 16 residues. From germline, CDR1 is SEHNR and CDR2 FQNEAQ (reference sequence). The CDR3 DNA follows: TGTGCCAGCAGCTTAGCGGCTAGCCTTGGGGGAGAGACCCAGTACTTC. It is translated as CASSLAASLGGETQYF.

This clone occurred a few times. J is TRBJ1-1 and V is TRBV3-1 (or the pseudogene TRBV3-2); D remains unclear. Germline V gene lookup returns CDR1 LGHDT and CDR2 YNNKEL (reference sequence). The CDR3 runs 15 residues. V was shortened by 0 bases and J by 5 bases, with 13 bases between the two germline ends. This CDR3 reads CASSQDREGHTEAFF. CDR3 sequence (DNA): TGTGCCAGCAGCCAAGACCGGGAAGGGCATACTGAAGCTTTCTTT.

The chain joins TRBV5-6 to TRBJ2-5, with D perhaps matching TRBD1 (7 bases). CDR3 size: 16 residues. The ends were cut back, 3 bases at V and 4 bases at J, with 19 bases in the middle. From germline, CDR1 is SGHDT and CDR2 YYEEEE. The CDR3 DNA is TGTGCCAGCAGCTGGGCAGGCGGAGGGGGCGGAGAGACCCAGTACTTC. Translation: CASSWAGGGGGETQYF.

This chain uses TRBV7-8 with TRBJ2-7, with D perhaps matching TRBD2 (5 bases). This CDR3 is 14 amino acids long. CDR1 is SGHVS and CDR2 is FQNEAQ in the germline V gene. The V and J ends lost 5 bases and 2 bases respectively, with 13 bases between them. The CDR3 protein is CASSTRTGTYEQYF. The DNA of the CDR3 is TGTGCCAGCAGCACCAGGACTGGGACCTACGAGCAGTACTTC.

The chain is built from TRBV7-2 and TRBJ2-1; no clear D. V dropped 5 bases and J dropped 10 bases, with 18 bases sitting between them. The germline gives CDR1 SGHTA, CDR2 FQGNSA. This CDR3 comprises 14 residues. The CDR3: CASSPSHGFEEQFF. The CDR3 DNA is TGTGCCAGCAGCCCTAGTCACGGGTTTGAGGAGCAGTTCTTC.

The V call is TRBV27, the J call TRBJ2-1, with D unresolved. Germline values: CDR1 MNHEY, CDR2 SMNVEV (reference sequence). Trimming stripped 3 bases from V and 0 bases from J, with 9 bases between. CDR3 length: 15 amino acids. The CDR3 is CASSFKPLSYNEQFF. The CDR3 DNA sequence: TGTGCCAGCAGTTTTAAGCCCCTCTCCTACAATGAGCAGTTCTTC.

The rearrangement links TRBV9 to TRBJ2-7; 7 nucleotides align to TRBD2. The CDR3 sequence is 15 residues long. Germline CDR1 SGDLS, CDR2 YYNGEE. With 0 bases clipped from V and 5 bases from J, the junction kept 8 bases outside the gene matches. CDR3 coding DNA: TGTGCCAGCAGCGTAGTCCCTAGCGGTTACCACGAGCAGTACTTC. Its translation: CASSVVPSGYHEQYF. Looking up the rest from reference TRBV9 and TRBJ2-7 gives the full variable domain: DSGVTQTPKHLITATGQRVTLRCSPRSGDLSVYWYQQSLDQGLQFLIQYYNGEERAKGNILERFSAQQFPDLHSELNLSSLELGDSALYFCASSVVPSGYHEQYFGPGTRLTVT.

This chain joins TRBV5-4 and TRBJ2-3, with 7 nucleotides matching TRBD2. The germline V gene encodes CDR1 SGHNT and CDR2 YYREEE (reference sequence). Trimming removed 0 bases from V and 4 bases from J; junction bases left unmatched: 2. The CDR3 has 14 residues. CDR3 bases: TGTGCCAGCAGCTTGGCGGGGGGAGCAGATACGCAGTATTTT. It translates to CASSLAGGADTQYF.

The chain uses TRBV5-8 and TRBJ1-6; D remains ambiguous. Germline-derived CDR1 and CDR2 are SGHTS and YDEGEE. This CDR3 has 11 amino acids. V was cut by 2 bases and J by 10 bases, with 4 bases left in between. Here the CDR3 DNA reads TGTGCCAGCAGCTTACTCTCACCCCTCCACTTT. This codes for CASSLLSPLHF.

V is TRBV3-1 (or the pseudogene TRBV3-2) and J is TRBJ1-5; TRBD1 agrees at 8 bases. The CDR3 extends over 15 amino acids. The germline gives CDR1 LGHDT, CDR2 YNNKEL (reference sequence). V was clipped by 4 bases and J by 6 bases; unmatched bases: 8. The CDR3 protein is CASSLGQGSLQPQHF. The CDR3 nucleotides are TGTGCCAGCAGCCTAGGACAGGGTAGCCTTCAGCCCCAGCATTTT.